Listed below are T cell receptor beta chains from one sample, sequenced in a study of graft-versus-host responses after intestinal transplantation. Measured with immunoSEQ multiplex PCR; TCRdb has only the in-frame clones, and not every one. In the table there are 45,000 or so clones, roughly nine tenths of which are singletons. The specimen comprised PBMCs, sampled 524 days after transplant. The receptors come from a human patient who received an intestinal transplant, so some T cells may come from the graft donor. Each CDR3 is given with its conserved first and last residue. Each record gives: V gene, J gene, D gene, clone size, CDR3 protein, CDR3 DNA. The D gene is left open where the match is weak. Only some rows state a clone size, as once, few, many or a class for expanded clones.

TRBV19	TRBJ2-7	TRBD2	once	CASSPWSGRADEQYF	TGTGCCAGTAGTCCTTGGAGCGGGAGGGCCGACGAGCAGTACTTC
TRBV14	TRBJ2-2	TRBD1	-	CASSRDRGRTGELFF	TGTGCCAGCAGTCGAGACAGGGGGCGCACCGGGGAGCTGTTTTTT
TRBV6-1	TRBJ1-1	TRBD1	-	CASSRNRGMNTEAFF	TGTGCCAGCAGCCGAAACAGGGGAATGAACACTGAAGCTTTCTTT
TRBV19	TRBJ1-5	-	-	CASREGNQPQHF	TGTGCCAGTAGAGAGGGAAATCAGCCCCAGCATTTT
TRBV2	TRBJ2-3	-	-	CASSLEGDTQYF	TGTGCCAGCAGCCTGGAGGGGGATACGCAGTATTTT
TRBV5-1	TRBJ1-4	TRBD1	-	CASSGQGDVSEKLFF	TGCGCCAGCTCCGGACAGGGTGACGTTAGTGAAAAACTGTTTTTT
TRBV9	TRBJ2-1	-	-	CASSDRPGHFTYNEQFF	TGTGCCAGCAGCGACAGACCGGGACACTTTACCTACAATGAGCAGTTCTTC
TRBV9	TRBJ1-5	-	-	CASSTFANQPQHF	TGTGCCAGCAGTACCTTCGCCAATCAGCCCCAGCATTTT
TRBV28	TRBJ2-7	TRBD1	-	CASSLVYRDRGYEQYF	TGTGCCAGCAGTTTAGTATACCGGGACAGGGGATACGAGCAGTACTTC
TRBV7-3	TRBJ2-1	TRBD2	-	CASSLIGGTSGSSYNEQFF	TGTGCCAGCAGCTTAATAGGGGGGACTAGCGGGAGCTCCTACAATGAGCAGTTCTTC
TRBV28	TRBJ1-2	TRBD1	-	CASWQGAGNYGYTF	TGTGCCAGCTGGCAGGGGGCTGGGAACTATGGCTACACCTTC
TRBV18	TRBJ2-7	TRBD2	-	CASSPRASGRAIAYEQYF	TGTGCCAGCTCACCACGGGCATCGGGGAGGGCCATAGCCTACGAGCAGTACTTC
TRBV28	TRBJ1-5	TRBD1	-	CASSLSGTGLYQPQHF	TGTGCCAGCAGTTTGTCCGGGACAGGTCTATATCAGCCCCAGCATTTT
TRBV21-1	TRBJ2-3	-	-	CATFKLGTDTQYF	TGTGCCACCTTCAAATTGGGCACAGATACGCAGTATTTT
TRBV6-6	TRBJ2-7	TRBD1	-	CASSYSWDRDYEQYF	TGTGCCAGCAGTTACTCTTGGGACAGGGACTACGAGCAGTACTTC
TRBV18	TRBJ2-7	-	-	CASSPTSASEQYF	TGTGCCAGCTCACCTACCTCGGCCTCCGAGCAGTACTTC
TRBV12-5	TRBJ1-1	-	-	CASGNEWDTEAFF	TGTGCTAGTGGTAACGAGTGGGACACTGAAGCTTTCTTT